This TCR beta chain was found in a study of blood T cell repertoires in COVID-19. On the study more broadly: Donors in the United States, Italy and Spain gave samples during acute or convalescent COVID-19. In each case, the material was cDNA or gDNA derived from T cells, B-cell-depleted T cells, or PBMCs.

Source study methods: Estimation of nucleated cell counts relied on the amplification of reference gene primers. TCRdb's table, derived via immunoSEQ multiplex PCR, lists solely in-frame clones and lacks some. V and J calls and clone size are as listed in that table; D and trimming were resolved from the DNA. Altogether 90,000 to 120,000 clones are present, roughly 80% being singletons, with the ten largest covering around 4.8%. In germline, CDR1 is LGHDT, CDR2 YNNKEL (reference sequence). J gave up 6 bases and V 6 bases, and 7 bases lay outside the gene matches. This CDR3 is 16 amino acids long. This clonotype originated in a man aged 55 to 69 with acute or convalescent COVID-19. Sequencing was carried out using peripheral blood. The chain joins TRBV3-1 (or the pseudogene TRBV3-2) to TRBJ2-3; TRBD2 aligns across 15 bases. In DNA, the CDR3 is TGTGCCAGCAGTGGACTAGCGGGAGGGAGATGGGATACGCAGTATTTT. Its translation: CASSGLAGGRWDTQYF.